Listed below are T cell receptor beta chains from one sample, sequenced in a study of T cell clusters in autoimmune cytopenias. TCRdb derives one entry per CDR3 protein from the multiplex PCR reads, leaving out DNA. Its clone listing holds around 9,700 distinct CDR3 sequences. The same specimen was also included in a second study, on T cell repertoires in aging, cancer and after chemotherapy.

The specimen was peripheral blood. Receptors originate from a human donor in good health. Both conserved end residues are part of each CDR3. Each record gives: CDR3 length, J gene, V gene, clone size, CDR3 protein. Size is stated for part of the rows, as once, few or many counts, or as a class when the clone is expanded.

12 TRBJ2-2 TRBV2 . CASRQGPGELFF
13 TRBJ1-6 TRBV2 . CASSWSQDSPLHF
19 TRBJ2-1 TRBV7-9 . CASSLLGSVGSRIHNEQFF
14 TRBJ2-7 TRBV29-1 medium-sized CSVARLAGGGEQYF
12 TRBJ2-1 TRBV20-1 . CSVAGGRNEQFF
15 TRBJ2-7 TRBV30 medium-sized CAWSVPQSGAYEQYF
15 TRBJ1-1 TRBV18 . CASSRTMGQNTEAFF
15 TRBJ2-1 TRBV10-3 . CAISSGLAHYNEQFF
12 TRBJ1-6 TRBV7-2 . CASSYQGEALHF
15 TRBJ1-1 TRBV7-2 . CASSLVGQGAPEAFF
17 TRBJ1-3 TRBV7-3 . CASSERPTGPTGNTIYF
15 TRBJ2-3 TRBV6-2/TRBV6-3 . CASSPAREHTDTQYF
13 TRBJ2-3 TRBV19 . CASSIQGTDTQYF
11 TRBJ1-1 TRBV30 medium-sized CASRSETEAFF
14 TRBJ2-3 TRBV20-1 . CSAPGPLGTDTQYF
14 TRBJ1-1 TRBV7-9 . CASSPAGGYTEAFF
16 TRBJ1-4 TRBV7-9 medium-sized CASSLRRGGRNEKLFF
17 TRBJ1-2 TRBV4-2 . CASSQDLVSGHFEGYTF